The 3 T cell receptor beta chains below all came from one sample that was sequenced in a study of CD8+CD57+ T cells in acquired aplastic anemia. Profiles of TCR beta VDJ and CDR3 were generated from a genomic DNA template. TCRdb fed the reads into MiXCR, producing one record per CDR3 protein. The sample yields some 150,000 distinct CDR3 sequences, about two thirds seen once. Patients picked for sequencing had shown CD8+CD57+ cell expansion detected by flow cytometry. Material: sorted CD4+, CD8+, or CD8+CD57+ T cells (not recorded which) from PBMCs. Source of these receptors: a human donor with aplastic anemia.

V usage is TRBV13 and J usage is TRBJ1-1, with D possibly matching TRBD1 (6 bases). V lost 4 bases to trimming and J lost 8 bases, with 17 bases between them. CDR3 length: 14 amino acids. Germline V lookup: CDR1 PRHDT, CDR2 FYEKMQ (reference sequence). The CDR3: CASSSPRLGAEAFF. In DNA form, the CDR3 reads TGTGCCAGCAGCTCCCCCCGTCTGGGGGCGGAAGCTTTCTTT.

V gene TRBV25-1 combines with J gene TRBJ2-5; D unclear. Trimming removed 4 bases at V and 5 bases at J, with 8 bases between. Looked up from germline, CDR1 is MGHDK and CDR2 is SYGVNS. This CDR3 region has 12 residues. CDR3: CASSAPTETQYF. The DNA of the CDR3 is TGTGCCAGCAGTGCCCCCACGGAGACCCAGTACTTC.

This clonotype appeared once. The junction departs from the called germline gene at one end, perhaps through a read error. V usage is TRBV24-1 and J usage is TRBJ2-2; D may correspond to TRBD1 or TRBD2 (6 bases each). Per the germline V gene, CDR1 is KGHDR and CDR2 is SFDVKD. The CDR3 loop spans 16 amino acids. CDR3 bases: TGTGCCACCAGTGATTTGGGGGCGCGGGACACCGGAGAGCTGTTTTTT. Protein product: CATSDLGARDTGELFF.